The T cell receptor beta chain described here comes from a study of T-cell reconstitution after alpha-beta-depleted transplantation in children. During its preparation, the TCRbeta library received unique molecular identifiers. TCRdb fed the PCR reads into MiXCR, producing one record per CDR3 protein. The table has 250,000 to 300,000 distinct CDR3 sequences, more than 9% seen once. This clonotype was seen repeatedly, ten times or more. V was pared by 5 bases and J by 2 bases, with 4 bases of the junction left unmatched. Germline assignment: CDR1 LNHNV and CDR2 YYDKDF (reference sequence). The CDR3 spans 15 residues.

The sequence came from a human donor who donated a stem cell graft to a child with SCID. The input for sequencing was PBMCs from the stem cell graft donor, taken from the stem cell graft. The chain links TRBV15 to TRBJ1-2; 11 positions match TRBD1. CDR3 amino acids: CATSEGTGGNYGYTF. The DNA of the CDR3 is TGTGCCACCAGCGAGGGGACAGGGGGAAACTATGGCTACACCTTC.